The next 2 T cell receptor beta chains were all read from a single sample in a study of shared clonotypes between healthy human individuals. The assay was immunoSEQ multiplex PCR, and TCRdb's table has in-frame clones only and misses some. The sample records 2 million to 2.5 million clones, more than 80% being singletons. Specimen: naive CD4+ T cells from PBMCs. The sample's subset: CD45RA+ positively selected. These receptors all come from a young man in good health. Some clones in this sample may be carry-over from other donors' samples.

This sequence joins TRBV5-1 and TRBJ2-1; 8 bases fit TRBD1. J lost 6 bases, V lost 4 bases, and 3 bases had no gene match. Per the germline V gene, CDR1 is SGHRS and CDR2 is YFSETQ. The CDR3 totals 13 residues. CDR3 amino acids: CASSDTGGNEQFF. DNA of the CDR3: TGCGCCAGCAGCGATACAGGGGGCAATGAGCAGTTCTTC.

The chain recombines TRBV10-3 with TRBJ1-2; 12 bases line up with TRBD1. Looked up from germline, CDR1 is ENHRY and CDR2 is SYGVKD. Unmatched junction bases numbered 6, after V lost 11 bases and J lost 8 bases. This CDR3 is 12 amino acids long. CDR3 amino acids: CASAGTGGGYTF. CDR3 nucleotides: TGTGCCTCTGCCGGGACAGGGGGCGGCTACACCTTC.